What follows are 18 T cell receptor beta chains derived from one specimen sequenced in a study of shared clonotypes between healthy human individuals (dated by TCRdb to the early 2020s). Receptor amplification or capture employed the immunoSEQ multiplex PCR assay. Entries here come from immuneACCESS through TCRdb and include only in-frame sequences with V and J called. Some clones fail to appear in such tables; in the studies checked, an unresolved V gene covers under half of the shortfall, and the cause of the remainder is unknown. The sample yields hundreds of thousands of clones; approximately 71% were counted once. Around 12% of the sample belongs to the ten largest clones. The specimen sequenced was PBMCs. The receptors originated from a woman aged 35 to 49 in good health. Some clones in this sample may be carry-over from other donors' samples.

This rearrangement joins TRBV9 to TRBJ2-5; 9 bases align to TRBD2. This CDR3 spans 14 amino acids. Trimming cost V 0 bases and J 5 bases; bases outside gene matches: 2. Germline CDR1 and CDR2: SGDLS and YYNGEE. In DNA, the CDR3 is TGTGCCAGCAGCGTAGTTAGCGGGAGTGAGACCCAGTACTTC. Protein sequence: CASSVVSGSETQYF.

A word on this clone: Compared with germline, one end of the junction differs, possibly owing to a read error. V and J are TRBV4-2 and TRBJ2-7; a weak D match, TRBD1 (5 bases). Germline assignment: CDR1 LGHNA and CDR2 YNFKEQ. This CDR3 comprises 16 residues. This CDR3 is CASSQEGGDRVYEQCF. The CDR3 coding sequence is TGTGCCAGCAGCCAAGAAGGCGGAGACAGAGTATACGAGCAGTGCTTC.

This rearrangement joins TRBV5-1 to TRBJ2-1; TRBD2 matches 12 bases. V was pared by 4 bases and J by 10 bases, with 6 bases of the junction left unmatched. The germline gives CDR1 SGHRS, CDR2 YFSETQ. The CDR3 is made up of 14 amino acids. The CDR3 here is CASSRIGLAGEQFF. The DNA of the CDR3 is TGCGCCAGCAGCCGAATAGGACTAGCGGGGGAGCAGTTCTTC.

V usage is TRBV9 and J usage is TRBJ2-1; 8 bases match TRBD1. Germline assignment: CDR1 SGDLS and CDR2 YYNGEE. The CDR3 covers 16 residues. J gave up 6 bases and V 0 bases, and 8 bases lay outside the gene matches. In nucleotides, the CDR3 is TGTGCCAGCAGCGTAGCTCCGAGACAGGGGATCAATGAGCAGTTCTTC. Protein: CASSVAPRQGINEQFF. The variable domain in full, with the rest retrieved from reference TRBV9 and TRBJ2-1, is DSGVTQTPKHLITATGQRVTLRCSPRSGDLSVYWYQQSLDQGLQFLIQYYNGEERAKGNILERFSAQQFPDLHSELNLSSLELGDSALYFCASSVAPRQGINEQFFGPGTRLTVL.

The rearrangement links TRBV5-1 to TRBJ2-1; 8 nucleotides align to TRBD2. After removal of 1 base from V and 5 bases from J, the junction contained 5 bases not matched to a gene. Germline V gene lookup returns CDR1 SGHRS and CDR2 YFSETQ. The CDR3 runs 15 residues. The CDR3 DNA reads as TGCGCCAGCAGCTTGCCTAGCGGGTCCGACAATGAGCAGTTCTTC. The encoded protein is CASSLPSGSDNEQFF.

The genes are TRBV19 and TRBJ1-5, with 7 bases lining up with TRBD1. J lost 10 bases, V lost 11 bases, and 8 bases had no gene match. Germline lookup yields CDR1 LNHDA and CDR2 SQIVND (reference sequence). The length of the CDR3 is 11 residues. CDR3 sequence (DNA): TGTGCCGTGGGACAGCGGGAACCCCAGCATTTT. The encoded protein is CAVGQREPQHF.

CDR3 DNA sequence: TGCAGCGTTGGGGTGACAGGGAGCTCCTACGAGCAGTACTTC. Translation: CSVGVTGSSYEQYF. The J gene is TRBJ2-7, the V gene TRBV29-1; 7 bases are a match to TRBD1. CDR1 is SQVTM, CDR2 ANQGSEA, per germline. This CDR3 spans 14 amino acids. V lost 4 bases and J lost 0; bases outside the gene matches: 6.

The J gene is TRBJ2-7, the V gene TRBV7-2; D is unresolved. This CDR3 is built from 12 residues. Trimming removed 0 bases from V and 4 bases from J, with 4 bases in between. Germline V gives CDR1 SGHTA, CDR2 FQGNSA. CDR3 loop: CASSLALYEQYF. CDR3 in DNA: TGTGCCAGCAGCTTAGCGCTATACGAGCAGTACTTC.

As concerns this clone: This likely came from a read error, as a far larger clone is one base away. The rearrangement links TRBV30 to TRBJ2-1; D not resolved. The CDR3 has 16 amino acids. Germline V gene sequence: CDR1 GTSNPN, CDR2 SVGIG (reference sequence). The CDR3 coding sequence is TGTGCCTGGAGTGCCTACGACTGGGTCTCCTACAATGAGCGGTTCTTC. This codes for CAWSAYDWVSYNERFF.

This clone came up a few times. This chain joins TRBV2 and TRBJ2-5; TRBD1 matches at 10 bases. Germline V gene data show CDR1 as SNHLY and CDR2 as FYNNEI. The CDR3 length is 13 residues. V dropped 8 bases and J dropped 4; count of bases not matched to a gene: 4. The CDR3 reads CASGGTGVETQYF. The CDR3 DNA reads TGTGCCAGCGGTGGGACAGGGGTAGAGACCCAGTACTTC. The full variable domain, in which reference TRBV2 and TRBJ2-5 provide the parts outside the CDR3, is EPEVTQTPSHQVTQMGQEVILRCVPISNHLYFYWYRQILGQKVEFLVSFYNNEISEKSEIFDDQFSVERPDGSNFTLKIRSTKLEDSAMYFCASGGTGVETQYFGPGTRLLVL.

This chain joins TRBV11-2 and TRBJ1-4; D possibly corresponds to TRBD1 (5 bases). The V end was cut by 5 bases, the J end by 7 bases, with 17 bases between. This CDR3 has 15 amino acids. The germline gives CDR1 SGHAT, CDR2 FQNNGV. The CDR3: CASSPFMGRGEKLFF. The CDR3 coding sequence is TGTGCCAGCAGCCCGTTTATGGGGAGGGGTGAAAAACTGTTTTTT.

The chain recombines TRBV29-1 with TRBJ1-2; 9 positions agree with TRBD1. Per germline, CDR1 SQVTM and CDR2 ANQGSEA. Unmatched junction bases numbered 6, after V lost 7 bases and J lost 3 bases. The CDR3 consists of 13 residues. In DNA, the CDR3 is TGCAGCGCATGGACAGGGGTCGACTATGGCTACACCTTC. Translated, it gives CSAWTGVDYGYTF.

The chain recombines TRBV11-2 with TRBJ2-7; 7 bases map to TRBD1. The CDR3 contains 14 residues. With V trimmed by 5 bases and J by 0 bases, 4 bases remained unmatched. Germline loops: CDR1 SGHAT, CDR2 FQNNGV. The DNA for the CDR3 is TGTGCCAGCAGCGCCAGGACAGGCTCCTACGAGCAGTACTTC. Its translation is CASSARTGSYEQYF.

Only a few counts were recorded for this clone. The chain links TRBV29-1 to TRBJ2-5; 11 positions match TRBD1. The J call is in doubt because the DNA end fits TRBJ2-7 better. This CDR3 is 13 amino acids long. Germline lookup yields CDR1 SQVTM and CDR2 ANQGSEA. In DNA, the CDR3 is TGCAGCGCCGAGGACAGGGGGCGCTCCGAGCAGTACTTC. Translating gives CSAEDRGRSEQYF.

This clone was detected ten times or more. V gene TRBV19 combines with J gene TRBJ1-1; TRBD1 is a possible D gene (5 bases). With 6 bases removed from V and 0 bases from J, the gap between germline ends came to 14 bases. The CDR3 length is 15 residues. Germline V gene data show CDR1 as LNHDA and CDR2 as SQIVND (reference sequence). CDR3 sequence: CASSTAGRMNTEAFF. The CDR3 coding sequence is TGTGCCAGTAGCACGGCGGGACGGATGAACACTGAAGCTTTCTTT.

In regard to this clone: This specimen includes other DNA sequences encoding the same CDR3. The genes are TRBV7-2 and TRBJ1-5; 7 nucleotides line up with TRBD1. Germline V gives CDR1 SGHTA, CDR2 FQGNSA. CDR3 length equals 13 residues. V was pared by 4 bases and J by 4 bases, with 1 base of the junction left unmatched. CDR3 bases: TGTGCCAGCAGCTCCAGGGGGAATCAGCCCCAGCATTTT. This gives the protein CASSSRGNQPQHF.

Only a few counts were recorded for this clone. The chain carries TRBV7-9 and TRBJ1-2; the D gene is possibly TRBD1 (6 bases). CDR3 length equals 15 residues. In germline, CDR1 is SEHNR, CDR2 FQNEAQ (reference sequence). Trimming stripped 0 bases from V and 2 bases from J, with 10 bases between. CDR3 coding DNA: TGTGCCAGCAGCTTAGCCGAAGGACAGAACTATGGCTACACCTTC. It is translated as CASSLAEGQNYGYTF. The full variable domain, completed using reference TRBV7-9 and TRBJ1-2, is DTGVSQNPRHKITKRGQNVTFRCDPISEHNRLYWYRQTLGQGPEFLTYFQNEAQLEKSRLLSDRFSAERPKGSFSTLEIQRTEQGDSAMYLCASSLAEGQNYGYTFGSGTRLTVV.

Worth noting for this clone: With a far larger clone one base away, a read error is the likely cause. CDR3 coding DNA: TGTACCAGTGCTACGGGCGTTGGGGGCTACACCTTC. Encoded protein: CTSATGVGGYTF. The chain combines TRBV6-5 with TRBJ1-2; D not resolved. The CDR3 covers 12 residues. Germline V gene lookup returns CDR1 MNHEY and CDR2 SVGAGI.